This is a list of T cell receptor beta chains from one sample in a study of OX40 agonist ivuxolimab in advanced cancers. Some clones are missing from TCRdb's copy, which holds only in-frame ones; the method was immunoSEQ multiplex PCR. The sample lists 27,000 or so clones, 70% to 90% occurring once. Sequences were derived from CD4+ or CD8+ T cells sorted from blood, sampled in a trial of the OX40 agonist ivuxolimab. These receptors were collected from an adult with an advanced solid tumor such as melanoma, head and neck, liver or kidney cancer. Both conserved end residues are part of each CDR3.

cdr3_aa: CASSQGQSYNEQFF; j_call: TRBJ2-1; v_call: TRBV5-8
cdr3_aa: CASSQSETPYEQYF; j_call: TRBJ2-7; v_call: TRBV14
cdr3_aa: CATSTGEQFF; j_call: TRBJ2-1; v_call: TRBV28
cdr3_aa: CASSQGNRADTEAFF; j_call: TRBJ1-1; v_call: TRBV4-1
cdr3_aa: CASSPGGPNEKLFF; j_call: TRBJ1-4; v_call: TRBV7-7
cdr3_aa: CASSPLGRPSYEQYF; j_call: TRBJ2-7; v_call: TRBV19
cdr3_aa: CASSKTVNYGYTF; j_call: TRBJ1-2; v_call: TRBV19
cdr3_aa: CAWSVEGFPYEQYF; j_call: TRBJ2-7; v_call: TRBV30
cdr3_aa: CASSPSGQGMNTEAFF; j_call: TRBJ1-1; v_call: TRBV11-2
cdr3_aa: CASSLGAGYTDTQYF; j_call: TRBJ2-3; v_call: TRBV7-3
cdr3_aa: CASSLYSSYEQYF; j_call: TRBJ2-7; v_call: TRBV5-6
cdr3_aa: CASSLVRYSLRANEQFF; j_call: TRBJ2-1; v_call: TRBV11-2
cdr3_aa: CASTGDWEQYF; j_call: TRBJ2-5; v_call: TRBV2
cdr3_aa: CASSKKGLAVGSYNEQFF; j_call: TRBJ2-1; v_call: TRBV7-2